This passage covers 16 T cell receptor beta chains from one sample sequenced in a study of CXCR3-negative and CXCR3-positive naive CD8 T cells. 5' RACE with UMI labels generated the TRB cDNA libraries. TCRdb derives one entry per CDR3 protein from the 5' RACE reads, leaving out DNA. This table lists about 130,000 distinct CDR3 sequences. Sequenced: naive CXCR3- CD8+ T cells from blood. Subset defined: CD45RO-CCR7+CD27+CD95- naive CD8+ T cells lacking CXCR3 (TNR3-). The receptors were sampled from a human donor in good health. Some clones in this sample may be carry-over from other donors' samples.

The CDR3 sequence: CSATSDSEWGEQYF. The J gene is TRBJ2-7, the V gene TRBV20-1. The CDR3 is 14 residues long. Germline V gene lookup returns CDR1 DFQATT and CDR2 SNEGSKA (reference sequence).

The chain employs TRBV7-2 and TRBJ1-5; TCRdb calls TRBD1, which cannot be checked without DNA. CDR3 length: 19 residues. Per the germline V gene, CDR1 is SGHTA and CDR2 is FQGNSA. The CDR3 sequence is CASSLVQVQHLGSNQPQHF.

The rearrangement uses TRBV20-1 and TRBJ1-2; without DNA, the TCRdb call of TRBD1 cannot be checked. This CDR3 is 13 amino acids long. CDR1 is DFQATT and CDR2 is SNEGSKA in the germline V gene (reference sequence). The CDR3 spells CSARDRGDRGYTF.

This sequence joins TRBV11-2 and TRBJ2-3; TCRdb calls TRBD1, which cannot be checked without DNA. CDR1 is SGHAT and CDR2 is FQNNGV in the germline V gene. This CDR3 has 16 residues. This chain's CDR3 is CASSSPRGDNTDTQYF.

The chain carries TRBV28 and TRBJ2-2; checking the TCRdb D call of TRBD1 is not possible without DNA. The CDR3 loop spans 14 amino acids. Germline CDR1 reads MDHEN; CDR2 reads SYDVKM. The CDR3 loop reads CASSLQGGTGELFF.

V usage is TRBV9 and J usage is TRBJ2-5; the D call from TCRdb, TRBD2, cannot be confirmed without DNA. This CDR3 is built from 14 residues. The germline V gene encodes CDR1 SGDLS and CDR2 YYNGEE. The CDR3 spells CASSAGDYGKTQYF. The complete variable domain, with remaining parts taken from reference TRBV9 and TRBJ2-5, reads DSGVTQTPKHLITATGQRVTLRCSPRSGDLSVYWYQQSLDQGLQFLIQYYNGEERAKGNILERFSAQQFPDLHSELNLSSLELGDSALYFCASSAGDYGKTQYFGPGTRLLVL.

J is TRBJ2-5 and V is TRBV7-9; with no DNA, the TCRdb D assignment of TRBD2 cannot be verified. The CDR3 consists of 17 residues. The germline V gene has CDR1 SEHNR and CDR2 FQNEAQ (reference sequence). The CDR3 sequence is CASSHYQGLAGVETQYF.

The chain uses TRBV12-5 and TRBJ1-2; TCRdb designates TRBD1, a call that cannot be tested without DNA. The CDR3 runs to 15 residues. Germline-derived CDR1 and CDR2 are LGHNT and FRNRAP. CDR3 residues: CASGSHGQGDYGYTF.

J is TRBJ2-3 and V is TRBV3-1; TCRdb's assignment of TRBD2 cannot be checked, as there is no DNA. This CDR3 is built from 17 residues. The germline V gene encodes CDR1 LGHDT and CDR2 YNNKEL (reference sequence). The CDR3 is CASSTRLAGGVADTQYF.

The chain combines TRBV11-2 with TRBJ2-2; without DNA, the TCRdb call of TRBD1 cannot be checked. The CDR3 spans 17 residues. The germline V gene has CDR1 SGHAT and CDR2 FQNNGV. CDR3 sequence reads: CASSFPPEKGNTGELFF.

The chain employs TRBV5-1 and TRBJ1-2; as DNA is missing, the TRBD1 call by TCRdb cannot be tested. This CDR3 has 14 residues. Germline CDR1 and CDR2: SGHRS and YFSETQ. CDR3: CASSSSTGDYGYTF.

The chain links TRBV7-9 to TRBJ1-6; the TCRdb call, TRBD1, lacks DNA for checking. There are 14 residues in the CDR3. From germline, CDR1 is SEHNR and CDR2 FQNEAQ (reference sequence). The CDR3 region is CASRPDRFDSPLHF. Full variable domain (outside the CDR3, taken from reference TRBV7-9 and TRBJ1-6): DTGVSQNPRHKITKRGQNVTFRCDPISEHNRLYWYRQTLGQGPEFLTYFQNEAQLEKSRLLSDRFSAERPKGSFSTLEIQRTEQGDSAMYLCASRPDRFDSPLHFGNGTRLTVT.

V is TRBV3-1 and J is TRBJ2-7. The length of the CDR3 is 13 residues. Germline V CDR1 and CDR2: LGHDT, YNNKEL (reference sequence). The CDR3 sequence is CASSQTSSYEQYF.

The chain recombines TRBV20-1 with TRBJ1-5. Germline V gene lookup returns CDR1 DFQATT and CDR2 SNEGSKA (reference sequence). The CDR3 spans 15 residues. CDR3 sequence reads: CSASIERLSNQPQHF.

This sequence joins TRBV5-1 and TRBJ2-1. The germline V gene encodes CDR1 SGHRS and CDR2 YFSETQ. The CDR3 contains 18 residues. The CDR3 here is CASSLAGLLAATYNEQFF.

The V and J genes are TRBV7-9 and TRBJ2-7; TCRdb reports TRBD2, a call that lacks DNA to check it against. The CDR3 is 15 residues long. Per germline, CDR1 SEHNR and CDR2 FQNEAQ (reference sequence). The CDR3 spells CASSHTSGHSYEQYF.